Presented here are 21 T cell receptor beta chains from one specimen sequenced in a study of blood T cell repertoires in COVID-19. Only in-frame clones appear in the TCRdb table, and some are missing; sequencing was by immunoSEQ multiplex PCR. The sample shows approximately 120,000 clones, 85% of them seen only once. The material sequenced was peripheral blood. The receptors originated from a woman older than 75 with COVID-19, enrolled during active disease.

The chain uses TRBV28 and TRBJ2-1; tentatively, D is TRBD2 (7 bases). V was pared by 5 bases and J by 4 bases, with 15 bases between. Germline CDR1 is MDHEN and CDR2 is SYDVKM. The CDR3 sequence is 15 residues long. The CDR3 bases are TGTGCCAGCAGTCGAGGGGGAGCGGGGTACAATGAGCAGTTCTTC. Translating it yields CASSRGGAGYNEQFF.

This chain joins TRBV5-1 and TRBJ2-7; 13 bases line up with TRBD2. This CDR3 is 15 amino acids long. J was trimmed by 1 base and V by 5 bases; bases with no gene match: 3. The germline gives CDR1 SGHRS, CDR2 YFSETQ. The CDR3 DNA sequence: TGCGCCAGCAGTTTGACTAGCGGGGGGTCCTACGAGCAGTACTTC. It encodes CASSLTSGGSYEQYF.

The rearrangement links TRBV6-1 to TRBJ1-6; unclear D gene. The CDR3 sequence is 14 residues long. V lost 3 bases and J lost 8, with 11 bases in between. Germline CDR1 reads MNHNS; CDR2 reads SASEGT. CDR3: CASSEVPGDSPLHF. CDR3 sequence (DNA): TGTGCCAGCAGTGAGGTCCCCGGGGATTCACCCCTCCACTTT.

The chain recombines TRBV6-2 or TRBV6-3 with TRBJ1-1, with D maybe TRBD1 (6 bases). This CDR3 is 16 amino acids long. Germline V CDR1 and CDR2: MNHEY, SVGEGT. V was pared by 0 bases and J by 1 base, with 12 bases between. The CDR3 sequence: CASSYSKGVPNTEAFF. CDR3 bases: TGTGCCAGCAGTTACTCGAAGGGGGTGCCGAACACTGAAGCTTTCTTT.

The chain joins TRBV7-6 to TRBJ2-3; 7 bases map to TRBD1. Germline V gene data show CDR1 as SGHVS and CDR2 as FNYEAQ. This CDR3 has 15 amino acids. The J segment lost 2 bases and the V segment lost 1 base, leaving 3 bases of the junction unmatched. The CDR3 sequence: CASSLGTGVTDTQYF. The CDR3 region has the DNA TGTGCCAGCAGCTTAGGGACAGGAGTCACAGATACGCAGTATTTT.

To note about this clone: The junction shows a germline mismatch at one end, possibly a read error. CDR3 region: CASSQLSSAGPIF. The CDR3 DNA follows: TGTGCCAGCAGCCAGTTAAGTTCGGCGGGACCGATCTTC. The chain employs TRBV7-2 and TRBJ2-7; D possibly corresponds to TRBD2 (6 bases). CDR1 SGHTA and CDR2 FQGNSA come from the germline V gene. There are 13 residues in the CDR3.

This rearrangement joins TRBV9 to TRBJ2-2; D uncertain. The CDR3 spans 14 residues. The V end was cut by 0 bases, the J end by 8 bases, with 11 bases between. Germline lookup yields CDR1 SGDLS and CDR2 YYNGEE. CDR3 sequence: CASSVAAGEGELFF. Here the CDR3 DNA reads TGTGCCAGCAGCGTAGCCGCTGGTGAGGGGGAGCTGTTTTTT.

The rearrangement uses TRBV11-2 and TRBJ2-3; D is possibly TRBD2 (6 bases). The CDR3 covers 17 residues. The germline gives CDR1 SGHAT, CDR2 FQNNGV. Deletions cut 4 bases from V and 0 bases from J, with 17 bases between. The CDR3 loop is CASSYRGLRTSTDTQYF. The CDR3 DNA is TGTGCCAGCAGCTACCGGGGACTCCGCACTAGCACAGATACGCAGTATTTT.

This sequence joins TRBV7-2 and TRBJ1-4; a possible D gene is TRBD1 (5 bases). The V end lost 5 bases, the J end lost 4 bases, and 14 bases lay between the germline ends. Germline CDR1 and CDR2: SGHTA and FQGNSA. This CDR3 is 15 amino acids long. The CDR3 DNA sequence: TGTGCCAGCAGCGTCGGGGGACGAAATAATGAAAAACTGTTTTTT. It specifies CASSVGGRNNEKLFF. Based on the CDR3 plus reference TRBV7-2 and TRBJ1-4, the full variable domain is GAGVSQSPSNKVTEKGKDVELRCDPISGHTALYWYRQSLGQGLEFLIYFQGNSAPDKSGLPSDRFSAERTGGSVSTLTIQRTQQEDSAVYLCASSVGGRNNEKLFFGSGTQLSVL.

V gene TRBV6-6 combines with J gene TRBJ2-1; 8 bases are shared with TRBD1. The CDR3 runs to 16 residues. Per the germline V gene, CDR1 is MNHNY and CDR2 is SVGAGI (reference sequence). After removal of 4 bases from V and 5 bases from J, the junction contained 10 bases not matched to a gene. The CDR3 coding sequence is TGTGCCAGCAGTTCACCCGGGACAGGATTAAACAATGAGCAGTTCTTC. It is translated as CASSSPGTGLNNEQFF.

The chain links TRBV5-1 to TRBJ1-1; D is perhaps TRBD1 (6 bases). V lost 0 bases and J lost 1, with 13 bases in between. Germline V gives CDR1 SGHRS, CDR2 YFSETQ. This CDR3 has 16 residues. CDR3 in DNA: TGCGCCAGCAGCTTGGGCCGGACAGATCAGAACACTGAAGCTTTCTTT. Encoded protein: CASSLGRTDQNTEAFF.

The V call is TRBV15, the J call TRBJ1-1; TRBD1 might be the D (6 bases). The length of the CDR3 is 14 residues. With 2 bases removed from V and 4 bases from J, the gap between germline ends came to 11 bases. Germline V gives CDR1 LNHNV, CDR2 YYDKDF (reference sequence). In DNA form, the CDR3 reads TGTGCCACCAGCAGACAGGGAGGGGGCACTGAAGCTTTCTTT. Translating gives CATSRQGGGTEAFF.

The chain has TRBV25-1 and TRBJ1-1; 12 bases fit TRBD1. This CDR3 comprises 15 residues. J lost 2 bases, V lost 6 bases, and 4 bases had no gene match. The germline V gene encodes CDR1 MGHDK and CDR2 SYGVNS. The CDR3 here is CASSGTGGLNTEAFF. The CDR3 nucleotides read TGTGCCAGCAGCGGGACAGGGGGCCTAAACACTGAAGCTTTCTTT.

The chain is built from TRBV18 and TRBJ2-1, with a possible D match to TRBD1 (6 bases). The CDR3 has 18 amino acids. CDR1 is KGHSH, CDR2 LQKENI, per germline. The V gene lost 3 bases and the J gene lost 0 bases, with 18 bases spanning the gap. The CDR3 protein is CASSPRGFQGSSYNEQFF. CDR3 in DNA: TGTGCCAGCTCACCTCGAGGTTTTCAGGGGAGCTCCTACAATGAGCAGTTCTTC.

J is TRBJ2-5 and V is TRBV5-6; D is unresolved. The germline CDR1 and CDR2 sequences are SGHDT and YYEEEE. V was shortened by 1 base and J by 1 base, with 8 bases between the two germline ends. The CDR3 sequence is 14 residues long. CDR3 residues: CASSLRQAQETQYF. CDR3 nucleotide sequence: TGTGCCAGCAGCTTGAGGCAGGCCCAAGAGACCCAGTACTTC. Supplemented by reference TRBV5-6 and TRBJ2-5, the full variable domain reads DAGVTQSPTHLIKTRGQQVTLRCSPKSGHDTVSWYQQALGQGPQFIFQYYEEEERQRGNFPDRFSGHQFPNYSSELNVNALLLGDSALYLCASSLRQAQETQYFGPGTRLLVL.

This chain uses TRBV19 with TRBJ1-1, with a tentative D call TRBD1 (6 bases). The germline V gene encodes CDR1 LNHDA and CDR2 SQIVND (reference sequence). V shed 5 bases and J shed 4 bases, with 17 bases lying between them. This CDR3 is built from 15 residues. The CDR3 region is CASSSSGGAGTEAFF. The CDR3 nucleotides are TGTGCCAGTAGTTCCTCTGGGGGGGCCGGCACTGAAGCTTTCTTT.

This clone appeared once. V and J are TRBV2 and TRBJ2-7; 8 positions agree with TRBD1. This CDR3 has 13 amino acids. Germline CDR1 reads SNHLY; CDR2 reads FYNNEI. V shed 6 bases, J shed 7 bases, and the junction held 8 bases outside the gene matches. CDR3 coding DNA: TGTGCCAGCAGGGACAGGGTAAAGGGGGAGCAGTACTTC. It encodes CASRDRVKGEQYF.

The chain couples TRBV5-1 to TRBJ2-7; 7 bases match TRBD2. Germline V CDR1 and CDR2: SGHRS, YFSETQ. The CDR3 spans 15 residues. V was clipped by 0 bases and J by 5 bases; unmatched bases: 8. The CDR3 here is CASSLAGGEGHEQYF. The CDR3 DNA follows: TGCGCCAGCAGCTTGGCGGGCGGGGAGGGCCACGAGCAGTACTTC.

The V and J genes are TRBV3-1 (or the pseudogene TRBV3-2) and TRBJ2-1; possibly TRBD2 for D (6 bases). The CDR3 runs to 15 residues. The V end lost 0 bases, the J end lost 8 bases, and 14 bases lay between the germline ends. Germline CDR1 and CDR2: LGHDT and YNNKEL (reference sequence). The CDR3 DNA is TGTGCCAGCAGCCAAGAGGGTATAGGGGAGGATGAGCAGTTCTTC. Its translation is CASSQEGIGEDEQFF.

The chain joins TRBV28 to TRBJ2-7, with D possibly TRBD1 on 5 matching bases. This CDR3 is 12 amino acids long. Trimming took 6 bases from V and 7 from J, leaving 13 bases between them. Germline CDR1 MDHEN, CDR2 SYDVKM. The CDR3 DNA sequence: TGTGCCAGCAGAATCCAGGGTCGAGAGCAGTACTTC. Protein product: CASRIQGREQYF. The full variable domain, its missing parts supplied by reference TRBV28 and TRBJ2-7, is DVKVTQSSRYLVKRTGEKVFLECVQDMDHENMFWYRQDPGLGLRLIYFSYDVKMKEKGDIPEGYSVSREKKERFSLILESASTNQTSMYLCASRIQGREQYFGPGTRLTVT.

The gene calls are TRBV19 and TRBJ1-5; TRBD1 matches at 8 bases. V lost 6 bases, J lost 1 base, and 5 bases stayed unmatched. The germline CDR1 and CDR2 sequences are LNHDA and SQIVND (reference sequence). The CDR3 contains 15 residues. The CDR3 reads CASRGTGSSNQPQHF. Here the CDR3 DNA reads TGTGCCAGTAGAGGGACAGGTTCGAGCAATCAGCCCCAGCATTTT.